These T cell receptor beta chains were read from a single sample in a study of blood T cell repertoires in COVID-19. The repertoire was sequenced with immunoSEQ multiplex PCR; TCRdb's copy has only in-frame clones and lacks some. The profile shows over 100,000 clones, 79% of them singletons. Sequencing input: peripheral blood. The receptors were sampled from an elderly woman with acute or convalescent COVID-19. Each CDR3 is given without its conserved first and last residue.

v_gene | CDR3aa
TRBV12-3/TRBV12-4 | ASSWEVWYGYT
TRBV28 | ASSSVGGGPAGELF
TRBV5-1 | ASSLGGEGPGELF
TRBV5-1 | ASSLGQQGDTQY
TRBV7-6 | ASSPWTGAYEQY
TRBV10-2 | ASRLAGESTDTQY
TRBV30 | AWSQGLNSPLH
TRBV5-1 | ASSGTEGWEQY
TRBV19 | ASSRTVTGFDGYT
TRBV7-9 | ASSFPQGSGYT
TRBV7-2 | ASSSRTGGGNTIY
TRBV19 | ASSLGQNTEAF
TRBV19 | ARSETGIFPHCEQY
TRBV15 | ATSSQTVRNEKLF
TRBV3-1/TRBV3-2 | ASSQERGGLSTEAF
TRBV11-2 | ASSLAGGAGTEAF
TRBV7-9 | ASSLAGASSYT
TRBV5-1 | ASSGQAPNTGELF
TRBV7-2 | ASSLASSNQPQH
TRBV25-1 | ASSAQGKNIQY
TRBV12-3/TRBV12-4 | ASRRQNTGELF
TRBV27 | ASRSHGSPLSGANVLT
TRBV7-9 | ASSWGDLNIQY
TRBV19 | ASKLTGSTDTQY
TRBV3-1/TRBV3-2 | ASVGDSPEAF
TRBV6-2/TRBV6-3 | ASSSSDRQRNTIY
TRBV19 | ASSNHRGPGTEAF
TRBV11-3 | ASSLKPGQVNSYNSPLH
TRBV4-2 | ASSQVREWSEKLF
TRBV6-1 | ASSERDRVGTQY
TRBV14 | ASSQGRGTGGSYGYT
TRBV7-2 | ASSADPGAGNTIY
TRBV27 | ASSLEGLAGDEQY